The TCR beta chain described here comes from a study of Ad26.COV2.S vaccination and SARS-CoV-2 variants. At the level of the study: The study gave Ad26.COV2.S intramuscularly, once or twice 56 days apart. General study results and limits: It was reported that spike-specific CD8+ and CD4+ T cell responses were substantially broad after vaccination. Vaccinees displayed broader spike-specific TCR repertoires than placebo recipients.

Assay used: immunoSEQ multiplex PCR; TCRdb lists only in-frame clones, some missing. The table includes 300,000 to 500,000 clones, around 85% detected once. Treatment in this sample: about 20 received Ad26.COV2.S at low or high dose, single or two shots; several received placebo; per-sample allocation not given. Samples were taken on day 63 after the first vaccine or placebo injection. As to this clone: Antigen unknown.

CDR1 SGHRS and CDR2 YFSETQ come from the germline V gene. CDR3 length: 13 residues. Between the trimmed V and J ends, which lost 4 bases and 9 bases, there was a span of 11 bases. Sequenced material: peripheral blood, taken in a trial of Ad26.COV2.S vaccine versus placebo. The sequence was collected from a person between 18 and 65 years old who received the Ad26.COV2.S COVID-19 vaccine or a placebo. The chain joins TRBV5-1 to TRBJ1-6, with a weak D call TRBD1 (5 bases). For the CDR3, the DNA is TGCGCCAGCAGCGAAGGGGAAGCTTCACCCCTCCACTTT. It codes for CASSEGEASPLHF.